This T cell receptor beta chain was sequenced during a study of cytomegalovirus exposure and HLA in healthy donors. Overall study findings and caveats: Later work associated roughly 15,000 TCR beta sequences with HLA alleles at 0.05 false discovery rate. According to the study, around 150 TCR beta chains were cytomegalovirus-associated.

This clone was picked up a small number of times. As yet, its antigen is unknown. The CDR3 is 16 residues long. V was pared by 8 bases and J by 2 bases, with 20 bases between. From germline, CDR1 is SGHRS and CDR2 YFSETQ. Researchers ran the PCR with 60 Vbeta and 13 Jbeta primers. Using immunoSEQ multiplex PCR, the repertoire was profiled, and TCRdb retains in-frame clones only, with some absent. The repertoire has 100,000 to 150,000 clones, 6.5% to 9.5% of them found once; the top ten carry around 5.5%. The origin of this receptor is a man aged 35 to 55 in good health and CMV-seronegative. The sequencing sample was made of PBMCs. This chain joins TRBV5-1 and TRBJ2-1; D may be TRBD2 (7 bases). Written as DNA, the CDR3 is TGCGCCAGTAACAGGGTGGCGGGGGACGCCTACAATGAGCAGTTCTTC. It translates to CASNRVAGDAYNEQFF.